This section outlines one TCR beta chain sequence together with its context. The target antigen is unknown. The study profiled TCR beta VDJ and CDR3 using genomic DNA as template. TCRdb recomputed calls from the reads with MiXCR, one row per CDR3 protein. The sample includes fewer than 250,000 distinct CDR3 sequences, approximately 50% of them seen just once. The CDR3 is 14 amino acids. V was clipped by 3 bases and J by 4 bases, with 14 bases between them. Germline lookup yields CDR1 SGDLS and CDR2 YYNGEE. The data were obtained in a study of CD8+CD57+ T cells in acquired aplastic anemia. Study-level information: Roughly 3.2 ug was the average amount of DNA from sorted CD4+ and CD8+ cells. Whole-study findings and limits: The same twenty-nine CD8+ CDR3 sequences occurred in patients and in controls.

The authors sequenced patients whose flow cytometry had shown CD8+CD57+ cell expansion. There were no patients without severe acquired aplastic anemia. This clonotype was sampled from a human donor with aplastic anemia. What was sequenced was sorted CD4+, CD8+, or CD8+CD57+ T cells (not recorded which) from PBMCs. This chain joins TRBV9 and TRBJ2-7; a possible D gene is TRBD2 (5 bases). The DNA of the CDR3 is TGTGCCAGCAGCGCGACGACCCGGGGATACGAGCAGTACTTC. It is translated as CASSATTRGYEQYF.